Listed here are 16 T cell receptor beta chains from one sample, sequenced in a study of control samples from healthy donors and cancer patients. Clones were read by immunoSEQ multiplex PCR, and TCRdb kept only the in-frame ones, dropping some. This sample has approximately 27,000 clones; almost 85% occur once, and the top ten carry approximately 6.3%. The sample was PBMCs. The receptors were gathered from a woman aged 55 to 70 with head and neck cancer.

This chain joins TRBV4-3 and TRBJ2-6, with TRBD1 matching over 9 bases. Germline loops: CDR1 LGHNA, CDR2 YSLEER. Trimming took 0 bases from V and 3 from J; bases not matched to a gene: 12. This CDR3 comprises 20 residues. The CDR3 DNA follows: TGCGCCAGCAGCCAAGATTTTGTGGGACAGGGACGAAATGGGGCCAACGTCCTGACTTTC. Protein sequence: CASSQDFVGQGRNGANVLTF.

The chain carries TRBV3-1 (or the pseudogene TRBV3-2) and TRBJ1-3, with D hard to call. The germline V gene has CDR1 LGHDT and CDR2 YNNKEL (reference sequence). With 0 bases removed from V and 4 bases from J, the gap between germline ends came to 4 bases. The CDR3 has 13 amino acids. CDR3 amino acids: CASSQDEGNTIYF. The CDR3 DNA reads as TGTGCCAGCAGCCAAGATGAGGGAAACACCATATATTTT.

The chain links TRBV7-3 to TRBJ2-5; TRBD2 matches 9 bases. V lost 3 bases to trimming and J lost 0 bases; unmatched junction nucleotides: 2. In germline, CDR1 is SGHTA, CDR2 FQGTGA. This CDR3 spans 15 amino acids. The CDR3 bases are TGTGCCAGCAGCTTGGGACTAGCTCACCAAGAGACCCAGTACTTC. Amino acid sequence: CASSLGLAHQETQYF.

The rearrangement links TRBV30 to TRBJ1-2; 7 nucleotides line up with TRBD1. The CDR3 consists of 14 residues. CDR1 and CDR2 from the germline V gene are GTSNPN and SVGIG (reference sequence). Germline trimming cut 2 bases from V and 6 bases from J; bases unmatched to any gene: 9. For the CDR3, the DNA is TGTGCCTGGAGTCGGAACAGGGGTGAGGATGGCTACACCTTC. Translating gives CAWSRNRGEDGYTF.

This chain connects TRBV7-9 to TRBJ2-3; a possible D gene is TRBD1 (5 bases). This CDR3 spans 12 amino acids. Trimming removed 5 bases from V and 5 bases from J, with 8 bases in between. Looked up from germline, CDR1 is SEHNR and CDR2 is FQNEAQ (reference sequence). Here the CDR3 DNA reads TGTGCCAGCAGCCAGGGTGGAGATACGCAGTATTTT. Translated, it gives CASSQGGDTQYF.

This chain uses TRBV5-6 with TRBJ2-7; D is unresolved. The germline CDR1 and CDR2 sequences are SGHDT and YYEEEE. The CDR3 is 14 residues long. V was shortened by 3 bases and J by 1 base, with 11 bases between the two germline ends. The DNA of the CDR3 is TGTGCCAGCAGCTATGGCCTTTGGTCCTACGAGCAGTACTTC. Encoded protein: CASSYGLWSYEQYF.

J is TRBJ2-5 and V is TRBV6-2 or TRBV6-3, with 7 nucleotides matching TRBD2. Germline-derived CDR1 and CDR2 are MNHEY and SVGEGT. Trimming took 2 bases from V and 5 from J; bases not matched to a gene: 8. CDR3 length: 15 residues. The chain's CDR3 is CASSYDGGRGETQYF. In DNA form, the CDR3 reads TGTGCCAGCAGTTACGACGGTGGGCGGGGGGAGACCCAGTACTTC.

This clone turned up a few times. This sequence joins TRBV6-5 and TRBJ1-1; 7 bases align to TRBD1. The CDR3 consists of 14 residues. V was clipped by 7 bases and J by 4 bases; unmatched bases: 9. CDR1 MNHEY and CDR2 SVGAGI come from the germline V gene. The CDR3 loop reads CASTLRQGSTEAFF. The CDR3 nucleotides read TGTGCCAGCACCCTAAGACAGGGTTCCACTGAAGCTTTCTTT.

The chain couples TRBV9 to TRBJ2-1; 12 positions match TRBD2. Germline V gene data show CDR1 as SGDLS and CDR2 as YYNGEE. This CDR3 is 15 amino acids long. J lost 4 bases, V lost 2 bases, and 1 base had no gene match. CDR3 amino acids: CASSVTSGGYNEQFF. In DNA, the CDR3 is TGTGCCAGCAGCGTGACTAGCGGGGGTTACAATGAGCAGTTCTTC.

CDR3 DNA sequence: TGCGCCAGCCCTGAAGAGAGCGAGCAGTTCTTC. Amino acids: CASPEESEQFF. This chain joins TRBV10-1 and TRBJ2-1, with unresolved D. The CDR3 totals 11 residues. CDR1 is WNHNN and CDR2 is SYGVQD in the germline V gene (reference sequence). Trimming shortened V by 8 bases and J by 10 bases, and 12 bases separated the two germline ends.

This clone is a singleton in its sample. The rearrangement uses TRBV5-1 and TRBJ2-7; tentatively, D is TRBD2 (6 bases). CDR1 SGHRS and CDR2 YFSETQ come from the germline V gene. The CDR3 has 14 residues. Trimming pared 1 base from V and 0 bases from J, leaving 8 bases between. CDR3 protein: CASSLSEGSYEQYF. The CDR3 DNA is TGCGCCAGCAGCTTGTCGGAGGGCTCCTACGAGCAGTACTTC.

The V and J genes are TRBV10-1 and TRBJ2-3, with 10 nucleotides matching TRBD2. From germline, CDR1 is WNHNN and CDR2 SYGVQD (reference sequence). The junction had 8 bases not matched to a gene; V was cut back by 5 bases and J by 3 bases. This CDR3 is 16 amino acids long. CDR3 region: CASSRSSGRGTDTQYF. The CDR3 DNA is TGCGCCAGCAGTCGGTCTAGCGGGAGAGGGACAGATACGCAGTATTTT.

The gene calls are TRBV7-8 and TRBJ1-1; 11 nucleotides align to TRBD1. The germline CDR1 and CDR2 sequences are SGHVS and FQNEAQ. V trimming: 5 bases; J trimming: 2 bases; junction bases outside the gene matches: 7. The length of the CDR3 is 16 residues. The DNA for the CDR3 is TGTGCCAGCAGCCGCCGGGACAGGGGGAGTAACACTGAAGCTTTCTTT. This sequence encodes CASSRRDRGSNTEAFF. Based on the CDR3 plus reference TRBV7-8 and TRBJ1-1, the full variable domain is GAGVSQSPRYKVAKRGQDVALRCDPISGHVSLFWYQQALGQGPEFLTYFQNEAQLDKSGLPSDRFFAERPEGSVSTLKIQRTQQEDSAVYLCASSRRDRGSNTEAFFGQGTRLTVV.

CDR3 nucleotide sequence: TGTGCCAGCAGCCCGGGACCTAACAATGAGCAGTTCTTC. Protein sequence: CASSPGPNNEQFF. The rearrangement uses TRBV7-2 and TRBJ2-1; D is tentatively TRBD1 or TRBD2 (5 bases each). CDR3 length: 13 residues. The V gene's germline CDR1 is SGHTA and CDR2 FQGNSA. V lost 5 bases, J lost 5 bases, and 10 bases lay in between.

The rearrangement joins TRBV7-2 to TRBJ2-4; D gene uncertain. CDR1 and CDR2 from the germline V gene are SGHTA and FQGNSA. This CDR3 contains 16 residues. The V and J ends lost 3 bases and 1 base respectively, with 13 bases between them. The CDR3 DNA is TGTGCCAGCAGCTTTTACACGGCTCGGGCCAAAAACATTCAGTACTTC. Amino acid sequence: CASSFYTARAKNIQYF.

In regard to this clone: One end of the junction is discordant with germline, which a read error may explain. The chain uses TRBV7-6 and TRBJ1-3; 8 bases line up with TRBD1. Germline values: CDR1 SGHVS, CDR2 FNYEAQ. The CDR3 has 17 residues. CDR3 sequence: CASSLASGTGQGSTIYF. The CDR3 DNA sequence: TGTGCCAGCAGCTTAGCATCGGGGACAGGCCAGGGAAGCACCATATATTTT.